The TCR beta chain described here comes from a study of T cell changes during pregnancy in multiple sclerosis (dated by TCRdb to about 2019). Study-level background: Changes in the T cell repertoire over the course of pregnancy were examined in this study in women with multiple sclerosis.

Receptor libraries were prepared by the immunoSEQ multiplex PCR assay. In TCRdb, the immuneACCESS table is reduced to in-frame sequences with V and J assigned. These tables do not hold every clone; where another copy was compared, an unresolved V gene accounts for under half, and the others remain unexplained. The sample table records under 80,000 clones; 80% to 95% of these occur just once. Clones ranked in the top ten supply about 4% of the sample. Note on this clone: There is no known antigen for this receptor. No base quality information exists; no much larger clone differs at one position.

The V end gives up 3 bases and the J end 3 bases, leaving 6 bases in the junction not matched to a gene. Taken from cysteine to phenylalanine, the CDR3 has 15 residues. The entry retains the CDR3 DNA only, 45 bases that are in frame from base 1. The germline V gene supplies CDR1 LGHNA and CDR2 YNFKEQ. The source was peripheral blood, collected after pregnancy. This clonotype was obtained from a female donor in good health, enrolled as a control in a pregnancy study. The chain couples TRBV4-2 to TRBJ1-1; 8 bases in the middle match TRBD1. DNA sequence: TGTGCCAGCAGCCAGGGGTCGACAGGGGACACTGAAGCTTTCTTT. Its coded protein is CASSQGSTGDTEAFF.